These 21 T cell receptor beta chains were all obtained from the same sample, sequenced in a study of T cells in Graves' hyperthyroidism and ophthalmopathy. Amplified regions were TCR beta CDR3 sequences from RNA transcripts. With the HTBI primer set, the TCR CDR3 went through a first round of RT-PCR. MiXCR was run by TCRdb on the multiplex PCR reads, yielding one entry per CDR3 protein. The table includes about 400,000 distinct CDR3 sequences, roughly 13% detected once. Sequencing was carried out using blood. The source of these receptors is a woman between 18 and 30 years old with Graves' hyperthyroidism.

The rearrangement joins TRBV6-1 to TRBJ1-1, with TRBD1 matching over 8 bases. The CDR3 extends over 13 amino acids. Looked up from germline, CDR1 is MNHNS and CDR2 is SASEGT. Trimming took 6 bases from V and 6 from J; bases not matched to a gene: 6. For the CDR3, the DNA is TGTGCCAGCAGCCCCACAGGGGGGGCTGAAGCTTTCTTT. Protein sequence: CASSPTGGAEAFF.

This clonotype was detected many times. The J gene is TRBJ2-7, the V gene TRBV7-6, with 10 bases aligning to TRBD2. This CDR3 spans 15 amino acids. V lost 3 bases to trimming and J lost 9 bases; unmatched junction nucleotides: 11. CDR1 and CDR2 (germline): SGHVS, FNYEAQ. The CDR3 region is CASSLGRLAGEVQYF. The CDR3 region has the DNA TGTGCCAGCAGCTTGGGGCGCCTAGCGGGAGAGGTGCAGTACTTC.

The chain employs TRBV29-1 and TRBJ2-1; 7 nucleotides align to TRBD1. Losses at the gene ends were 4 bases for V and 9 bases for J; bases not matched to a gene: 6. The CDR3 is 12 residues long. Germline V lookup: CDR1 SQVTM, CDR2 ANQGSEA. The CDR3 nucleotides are TGCAGCGTTGTACAGGGGTGGAGTGAGCAGTTCTTC. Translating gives CSVVQGWSEQFF.

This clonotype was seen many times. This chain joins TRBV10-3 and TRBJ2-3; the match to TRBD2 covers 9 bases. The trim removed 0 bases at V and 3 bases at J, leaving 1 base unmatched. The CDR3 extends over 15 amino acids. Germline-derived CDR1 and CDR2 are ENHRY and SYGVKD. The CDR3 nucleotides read TGTGCCATCAGTGAGTCTAGCGGGAGAACAGATACGCAGTATTTT. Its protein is CAISESSGRTDTQYF.

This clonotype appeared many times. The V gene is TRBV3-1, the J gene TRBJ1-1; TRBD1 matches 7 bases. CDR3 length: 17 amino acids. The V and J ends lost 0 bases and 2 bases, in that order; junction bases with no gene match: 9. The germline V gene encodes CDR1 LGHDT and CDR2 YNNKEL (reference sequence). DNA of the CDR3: TGTGCCAGCAGCCAAGATTCCGTGACAGGGAAAAACACTGAAGCTTTCTTT. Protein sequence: CASSQDSVTGKNTEAFF.

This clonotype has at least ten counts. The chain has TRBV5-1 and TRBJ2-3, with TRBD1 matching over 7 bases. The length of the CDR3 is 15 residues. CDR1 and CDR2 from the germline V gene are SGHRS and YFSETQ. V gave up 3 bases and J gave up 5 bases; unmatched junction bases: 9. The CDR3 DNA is TGCGCCAGCAGCTCAGCGACAGGGTCGGGAGATACGCAGTATTTT. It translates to CASSSATGSGDTQYF.

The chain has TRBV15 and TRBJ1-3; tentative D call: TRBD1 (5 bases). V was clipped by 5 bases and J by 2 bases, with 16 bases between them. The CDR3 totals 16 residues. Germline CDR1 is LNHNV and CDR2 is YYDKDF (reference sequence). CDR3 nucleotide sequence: TGTGCCACCAGCCCAGGGCGGGGGGAGACTGGAAACACCATATATTTT. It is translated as CATSPGRGETGNTIYF.

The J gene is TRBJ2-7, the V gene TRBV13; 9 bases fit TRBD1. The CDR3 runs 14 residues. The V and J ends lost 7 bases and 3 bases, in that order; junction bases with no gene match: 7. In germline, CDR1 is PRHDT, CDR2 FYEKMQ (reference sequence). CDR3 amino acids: CASTPGTGYYEQYF. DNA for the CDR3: TGTGCCAGCACCCCAGGGACAGGGTACTACGAGCAGTACTTC.

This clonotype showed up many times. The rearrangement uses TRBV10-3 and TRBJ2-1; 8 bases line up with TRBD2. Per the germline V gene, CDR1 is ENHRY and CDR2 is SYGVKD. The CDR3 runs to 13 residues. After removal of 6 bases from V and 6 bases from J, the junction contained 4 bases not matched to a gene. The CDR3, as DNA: TGTGCCATCAGAAGCGGGAGCCGCAATGAGCAGTTCTTC. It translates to CAIRSGSRNEQFF.

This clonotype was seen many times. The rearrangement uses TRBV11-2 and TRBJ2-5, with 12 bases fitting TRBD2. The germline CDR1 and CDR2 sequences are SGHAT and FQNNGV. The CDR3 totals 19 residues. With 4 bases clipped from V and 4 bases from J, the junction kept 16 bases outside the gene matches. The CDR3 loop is CASSSILRLAGVEGETQYF. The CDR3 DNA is TGTGCCAGCAGCTCCATTTTGAGACTAGCGGGAGTTGAGGGAGAGACCCAGTACTTC.

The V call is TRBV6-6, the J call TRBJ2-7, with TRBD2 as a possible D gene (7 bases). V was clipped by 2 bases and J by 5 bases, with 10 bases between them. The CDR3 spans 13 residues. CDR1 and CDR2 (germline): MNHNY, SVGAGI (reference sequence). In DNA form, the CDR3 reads TGTGCCAGCAGTTACAGGGGGGGCAACGAGCAGTACTTC. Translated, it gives CASSYRGGNEQYF.

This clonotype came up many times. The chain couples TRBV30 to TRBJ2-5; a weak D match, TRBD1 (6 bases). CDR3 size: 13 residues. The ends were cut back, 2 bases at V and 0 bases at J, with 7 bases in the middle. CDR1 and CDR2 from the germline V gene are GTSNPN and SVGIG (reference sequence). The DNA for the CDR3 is TGTGCCTGGAGTTGGGGGCACCAAGAGACCCAGTACTTC. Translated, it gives CAWSWGHQETQYF.

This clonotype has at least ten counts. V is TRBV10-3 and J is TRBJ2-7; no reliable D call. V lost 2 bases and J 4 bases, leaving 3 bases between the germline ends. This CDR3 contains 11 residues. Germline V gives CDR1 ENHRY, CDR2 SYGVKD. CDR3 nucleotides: TGTGCCATCAGTGAGGGTTACGAGCAGTACTTC. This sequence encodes CAISEGYEQYF.

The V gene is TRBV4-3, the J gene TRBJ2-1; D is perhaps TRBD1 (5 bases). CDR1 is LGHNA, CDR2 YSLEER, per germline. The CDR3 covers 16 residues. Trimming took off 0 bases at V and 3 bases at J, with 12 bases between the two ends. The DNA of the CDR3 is TGCGCCAGCAGCCAAGAAGGTATTAGGGGCTACAATGAGCAGTTCTTC. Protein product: CASSQEGIRGYNEQFF.

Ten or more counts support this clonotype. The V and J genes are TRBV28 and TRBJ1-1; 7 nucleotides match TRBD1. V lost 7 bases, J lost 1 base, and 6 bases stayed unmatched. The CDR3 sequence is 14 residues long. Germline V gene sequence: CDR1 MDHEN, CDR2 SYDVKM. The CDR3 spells CASTPYRGNTEAFF. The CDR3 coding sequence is TGTGCCAGCACCCCGTACAGGGGGAACACTGAAGCTTTCTTT. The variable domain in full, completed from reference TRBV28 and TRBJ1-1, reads DVKVTQSSRYLVKRTGEKVFLECVQDMDHENMFWYRQDPGLGLRLIYFSYDVKMKEKGDIPEGYSVSREKKERFSLILESASTNQTSMYLCASTPYRGNTEAFFGQGTRLTVV.

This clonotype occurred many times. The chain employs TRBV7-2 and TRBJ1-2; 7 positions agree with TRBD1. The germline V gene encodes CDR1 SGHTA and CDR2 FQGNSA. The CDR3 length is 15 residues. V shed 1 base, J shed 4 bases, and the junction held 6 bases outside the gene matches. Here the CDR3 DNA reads TGTGCCAGCAGCTTAGAGGCGGACAGGTTCTATGGCTACACCTTC. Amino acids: CASSLEADRFYGYTF.

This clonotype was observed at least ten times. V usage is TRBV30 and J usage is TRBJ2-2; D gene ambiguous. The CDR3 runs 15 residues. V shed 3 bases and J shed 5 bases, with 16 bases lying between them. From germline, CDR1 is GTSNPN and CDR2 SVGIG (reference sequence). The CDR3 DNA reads TGTGCCTGGAGCCAAGCGTCCGACGGGACCGGGGAGCTGTTTTTT. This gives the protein CAWSQASDGTGELFF.

The CDR3 is CASTPPTGSQPQHF. As DNA, the CDR3 is TGTGCCAGTACCCCCCCCACAGGAAGTCAGCCCCAGCATTTT. J is TRBJ1-5 and V is TRBV19; the D gene is possibly TRBD1 (5 bases). Germline V gene lookup returns CDR1 LNHDA and CDR2 SQIVND (reference sequence). The CDR3 extends over 14 amino acids. V was shortened by 7 bases and J by 6 bases, with 16 bases between the two germline ends.

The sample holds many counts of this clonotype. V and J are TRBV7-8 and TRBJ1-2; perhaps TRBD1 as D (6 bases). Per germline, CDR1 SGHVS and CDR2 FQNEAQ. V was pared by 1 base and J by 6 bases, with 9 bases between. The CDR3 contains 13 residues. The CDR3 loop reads CASSLDRVDGYTF. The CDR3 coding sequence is TGTGCCAGCAGCTTAGACAGGGTGGATGGCTACACCTTC.

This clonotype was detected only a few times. CDR3 in DNA: TGTGCCAGCAGCAGGACTAGCGGGAGTTACGGGGAGCTGTTTTTT. Translated, it gives CASSRTSGSYGELFF. This chain connects TRBV6-1 to TRBJ2-2; 13 nucleotides agree with TRBD2. The V and J ends lost 6 bases and 7 bases, in that order; junction bases with no gene match: 5. The germline V gene has CDR1 MNHNS and CDR2 SASEGT. CDR3 length: 15 residues.

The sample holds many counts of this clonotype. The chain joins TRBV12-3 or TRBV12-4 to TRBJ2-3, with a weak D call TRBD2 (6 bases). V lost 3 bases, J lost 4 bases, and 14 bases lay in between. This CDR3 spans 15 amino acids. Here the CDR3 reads CASSFSSGLADTQYF. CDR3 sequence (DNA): TGTGCCAGCAGTTTTTCGAGCGGGCTGGCAGATACGCAGTATTTT.